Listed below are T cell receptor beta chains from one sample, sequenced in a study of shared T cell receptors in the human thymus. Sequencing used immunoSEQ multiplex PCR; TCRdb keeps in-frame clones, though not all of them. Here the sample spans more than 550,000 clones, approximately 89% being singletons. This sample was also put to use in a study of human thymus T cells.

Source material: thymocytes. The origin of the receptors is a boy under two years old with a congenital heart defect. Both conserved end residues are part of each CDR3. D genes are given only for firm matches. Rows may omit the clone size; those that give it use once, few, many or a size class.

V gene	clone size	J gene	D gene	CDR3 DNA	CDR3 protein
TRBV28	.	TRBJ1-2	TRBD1	TGTGCCAGCAGCCTAGACAGGGGTTCTGGCTACACCTTC	CASSLDRGSGYTF
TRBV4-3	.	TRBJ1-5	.	TGCGCCAGCAGCCAAGATCGGCCACGAGGGGCAGGGGAAGATGATCAGCCCCAGCATTTT	CASSQDRPRGAGEDDQPQHF
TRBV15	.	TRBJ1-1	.	TGTGCCACTAAAGGACAGTTACTGAACACTGAAGCTTTCTTT	CATKGQLLNTEAFF
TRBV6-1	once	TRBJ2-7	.	TGTGCCAGCAGTGAAAAAAGGCGGGGCGAGCAGTACTTC	CASSEKRRGEQYF
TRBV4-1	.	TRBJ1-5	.	TGCGCCAGCAGCCAAGAAATGAAGCTTAGCAATCAGCCCCAGCATTTT	CASSQEMKLSNQPQHF
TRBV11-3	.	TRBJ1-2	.	TGTGCCAGCAGCCAATCGGGGGGTAGCGGCTACACCTTC	CASSQSGGSGYTF
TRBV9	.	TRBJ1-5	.	TGTGCCAGCAGCGTAGAGGAAGGAGCTAATCAGCCCCAGCATTTT	CASSVEEGANQPQHF
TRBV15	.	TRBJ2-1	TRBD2	TGTGCCACCAGCAGAGAAGTAGCGGGGCACTATGATGAGCAGTTCTTC	CATSREVAGHYDEQFF
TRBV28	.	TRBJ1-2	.	TGTGCCAGCAGCCCTCTAGATGGCTACACCTTC	CASSPLDGYTF
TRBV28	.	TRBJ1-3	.	TGTGCCAGCAGTTTATCTAGGCCAGTCGGGAGCTCTGGAAACACCATATATTTT	CASSLSRPVGSSGNTIYF
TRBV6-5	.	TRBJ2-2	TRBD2	TGTGCCAGCACCCTAGCGGGCACCGGGGAGCTGTTTTTT	CASTLAGTGELFF
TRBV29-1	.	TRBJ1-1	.	TGCAGCGTTCTAGGGGTGAACACTGAAGCTTTCTTT	CSVLGVNTEAFF
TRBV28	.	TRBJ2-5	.	TGTGCCAGCAGTTTGGGCGGGGCACCCCAAGAGACCCAGTACTTC	CASSLGGAPQETQYF
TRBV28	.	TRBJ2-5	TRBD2	TGTGCCAGCAGTTTAAGCGGGAGGGCCGCGGAGACCCAGTACTTC	CASSLSGRAAETQYF
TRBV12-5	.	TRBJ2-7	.	TGTGCTAGTGGTTTGGACAGCTTACGGCCATTTAGACAGAACTTC	CASGLDSLRPFRQNF
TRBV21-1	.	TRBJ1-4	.	TGTGCCAGCAGCATCCTAAACAGCTCTGAAAAACTGTTTTTT	CASSILNSSEKLFF
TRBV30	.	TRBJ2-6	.	TGTGCCTGGAGCGACCTCAGACATGCAAGGGGCTCTGGGGCCAACGTCCTGACTTTC	CAWSDLRHARGSGANVLTF
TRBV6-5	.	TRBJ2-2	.	TGTGCCAGCAGTTACGTCCCCCCAGAGGACACCGGGGAGCTGTTTTTT	CASSYVPPEDTGELFF
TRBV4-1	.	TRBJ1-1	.	TGCGCCAGCAGCCAAGGATTGTTCGCGGAACCCGAGGGGGTAACTGAAGCTTTCTTT	CASSQGLFAEPEGVTEAFF
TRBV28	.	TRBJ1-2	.	TGTGCCAGCCGCGTAGCTACCCCGAACACCGACCGCTACACCTTC	CASRVATPNTDRYTF
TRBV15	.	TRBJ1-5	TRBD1	TGTGCCACCAGCGGCCGGACAGGGGGGAAAGGAATCGGCAATCAGCCCCAGCATTTT	CATSGRTGGKGIGNQPQHF
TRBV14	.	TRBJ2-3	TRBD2	TGTGCCAGCAGCCTTGCGGGGGTTACAGATACGCAGTATTTT	CASSLAGVTDTQYF
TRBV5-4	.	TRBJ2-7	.	TGTGCCAGCAGCTTGACCCCTAGGCGTTCCTACGAGCAGTACTTC	CASSLTPRRSYEQYF
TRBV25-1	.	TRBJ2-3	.	TGTGCCAGCAGTGAATCTTCCCCGGATACGCAGTATTTT	CASSESSPDTQYF
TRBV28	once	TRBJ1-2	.	TGTGCCAGCAGTTTCCGGGGGAACTATGGCTACACCTTC	CASSFRGNYGYTF
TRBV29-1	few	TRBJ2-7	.	TGCAGCGTTGAAGATGTCCAGGGAAAACGCTACGAGCAGTACTTC	CSVEDVQGKRYEQYF
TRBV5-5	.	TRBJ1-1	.	TGTGCCAGCAGCTGGGTCAGGGAGGACACTGAAGCTTTCTTT	CASSWVREDTEAFF
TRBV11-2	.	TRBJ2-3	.	TGTGCCAGCAGCTTAGGACTAGACTCCACAGATACGCAGTATTTT	CASSLGLDSTDTQYF
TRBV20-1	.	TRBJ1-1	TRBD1	TGCAGTGCTAGGTTCGACAGGGGAGCTTTCTTT	CSARFDRGAFF
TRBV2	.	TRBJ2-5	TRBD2	TGTGCCAGCAGTGAAGCCGCTCTAGCGGGAGGGGGAGAGACCCAGTACTTC	CASSEAALAGGGETQYF
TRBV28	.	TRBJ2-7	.	TGTGCCAGCAGTTTATCCCCAGGACAGAACGAGCAGTACTTC	CASSLSPGQNEQYF
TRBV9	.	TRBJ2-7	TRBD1	TGTGCCAGCAGCGACCGGGACAGGGGGACATACGAGCAGTACTTC	CASSDRDRGTYEQYF
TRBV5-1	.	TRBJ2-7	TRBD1	TGCGCCAGTCAGGGGGCCTCCTACGAGCAGTACTTC	CASQGASYEQYF
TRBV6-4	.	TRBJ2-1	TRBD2	TGTGCCAGCAGTGAGTCGCGGGAGGGAAACTACAATGAGCAGTTCTTC	CASSESREGNYNEQFF